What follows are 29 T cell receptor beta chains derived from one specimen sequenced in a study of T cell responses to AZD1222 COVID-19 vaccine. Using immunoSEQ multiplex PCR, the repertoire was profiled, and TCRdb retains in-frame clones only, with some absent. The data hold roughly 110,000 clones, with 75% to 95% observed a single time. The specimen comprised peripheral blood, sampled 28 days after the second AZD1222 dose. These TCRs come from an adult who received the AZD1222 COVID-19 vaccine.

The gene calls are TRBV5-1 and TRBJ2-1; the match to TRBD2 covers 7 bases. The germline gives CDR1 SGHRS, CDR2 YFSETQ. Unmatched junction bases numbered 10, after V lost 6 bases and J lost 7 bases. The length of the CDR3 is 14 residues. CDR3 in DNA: TGCGCCAGCACGGCGGGAGCGGGTGGAAATGAGCAGTTCTTC. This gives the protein CASTAGAGGNEQFF.

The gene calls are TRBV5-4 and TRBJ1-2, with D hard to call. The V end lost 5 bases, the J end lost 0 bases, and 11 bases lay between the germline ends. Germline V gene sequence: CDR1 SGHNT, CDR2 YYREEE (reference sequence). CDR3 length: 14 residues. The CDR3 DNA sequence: TGTGCCAGCAGTCCAACGGGAGCTAACTATGGCTACACCTTC. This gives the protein CASSPTGANYGYTF.

The DNA of the CDR3 is TGTGCCAGCAGTAAAGACAGGGCCATCTCCTACGAGCAGTACTTC. Its translation: CASSKDRAISYEQYF. The chain has TRBV2 and TRBJ2-7, with 7 positions matching TRBD1. CDR3 length: 15 amino acids. Germline CDR1 reads SNHLY; CDR2 reads FYNNEI. V lost 5 bases to trimming and J lost 0 bases; unmatched junction nucleotides: 7.

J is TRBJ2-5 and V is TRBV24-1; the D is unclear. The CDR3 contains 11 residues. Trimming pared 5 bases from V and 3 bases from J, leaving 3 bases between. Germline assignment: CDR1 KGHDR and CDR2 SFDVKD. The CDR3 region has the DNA TGTGCCACCAGTGCCGAAGAGACCCAGTACTTC. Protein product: CATSAEETQYF.

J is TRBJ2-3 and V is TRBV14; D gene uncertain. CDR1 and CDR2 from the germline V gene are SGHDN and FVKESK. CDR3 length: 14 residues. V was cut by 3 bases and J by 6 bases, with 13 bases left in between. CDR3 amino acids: CASSQVGQQDTQYF. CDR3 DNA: TGTGCCAGCAGCCAGGTCGGTCAACAGGATACGCAGTATTTT.

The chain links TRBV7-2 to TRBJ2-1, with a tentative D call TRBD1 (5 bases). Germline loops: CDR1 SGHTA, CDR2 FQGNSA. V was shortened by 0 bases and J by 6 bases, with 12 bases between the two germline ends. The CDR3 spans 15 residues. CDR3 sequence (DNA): TGTGCCAGCAGCTTAGCCAGGGATTATTTCAATGAGCAGTTCTTC. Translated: CASSLARDYFNEQFF.

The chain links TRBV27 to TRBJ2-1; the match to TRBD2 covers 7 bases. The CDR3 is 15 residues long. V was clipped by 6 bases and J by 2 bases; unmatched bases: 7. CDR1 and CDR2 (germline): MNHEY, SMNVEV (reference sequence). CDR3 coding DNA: TGTGCCAGCAGGGCCCCGGGGGGTGCCTACAATGAGCAGTTCTTC. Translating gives CASRAPGGAYNEQFF.

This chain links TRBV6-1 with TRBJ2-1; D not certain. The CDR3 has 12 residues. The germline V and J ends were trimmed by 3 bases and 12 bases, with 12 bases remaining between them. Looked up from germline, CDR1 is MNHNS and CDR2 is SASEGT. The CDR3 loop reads CASSEDLRGQFF. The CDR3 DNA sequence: TGTGCCAGCAGTGAGGACCTCCGAGGGCAGTTCTTC.

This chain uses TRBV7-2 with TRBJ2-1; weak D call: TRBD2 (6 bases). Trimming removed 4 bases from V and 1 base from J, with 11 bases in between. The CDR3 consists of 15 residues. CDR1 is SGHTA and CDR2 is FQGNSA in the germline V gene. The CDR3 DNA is TGTGCCAGCAGCTCCGGGAGCCCATCCTACAATGAGCAGTTCTTC. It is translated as CASSSGSPSYNEQFF.

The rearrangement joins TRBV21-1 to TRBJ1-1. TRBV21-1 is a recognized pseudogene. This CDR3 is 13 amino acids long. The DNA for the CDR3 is TGTGCCAGCAGCAAAGCGGGGTTTCCGGAAGCTTTCTTT. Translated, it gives CASSKAGFPEAFF.

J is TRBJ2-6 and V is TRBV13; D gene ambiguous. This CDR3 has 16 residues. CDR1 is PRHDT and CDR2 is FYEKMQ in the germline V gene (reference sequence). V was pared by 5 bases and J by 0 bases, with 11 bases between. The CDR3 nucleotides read TGTGCCAGCAGCCCCAAAACAAGCTCTGGGGCCAACGTCCTGACTTTC. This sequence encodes CASSPKTSSGANVLTF.

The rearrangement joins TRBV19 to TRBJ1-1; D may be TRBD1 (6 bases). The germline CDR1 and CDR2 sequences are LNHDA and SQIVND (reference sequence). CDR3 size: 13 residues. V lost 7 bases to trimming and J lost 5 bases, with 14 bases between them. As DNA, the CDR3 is TGTGCCAGTACCGGATGGGGGCGGACTGAAGCTTTCTTT. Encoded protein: CASTGWGRTEAFF.

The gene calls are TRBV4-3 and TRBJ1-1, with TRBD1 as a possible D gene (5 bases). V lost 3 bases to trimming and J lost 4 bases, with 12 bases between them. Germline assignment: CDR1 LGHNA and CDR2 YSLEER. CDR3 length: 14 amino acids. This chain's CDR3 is CASSQAVRGTEAFF. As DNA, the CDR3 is TGCGCCAGCAGCCAGGCTGTGAGGGGCACTGAAGCTTTCTTT.

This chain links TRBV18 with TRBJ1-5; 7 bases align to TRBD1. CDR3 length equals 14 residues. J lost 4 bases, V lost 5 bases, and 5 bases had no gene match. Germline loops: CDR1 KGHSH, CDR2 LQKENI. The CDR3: CASSSQGRNQPQHF. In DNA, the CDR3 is TGTGCCAGCTCATCACAGGGGAGGAATCAGCCCCAGCATTTT. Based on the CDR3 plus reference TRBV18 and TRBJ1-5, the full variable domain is NAGVMQNPRHLVRRRGQEARLRCSPMKGHSHVYWYRQLPEEGLKFMVYLQKENIIDESGMPKERFSAEFPKEGPSILRIQQVVRGDSAAYFCASSSQGRNQPQHFGDGTRLSIL.

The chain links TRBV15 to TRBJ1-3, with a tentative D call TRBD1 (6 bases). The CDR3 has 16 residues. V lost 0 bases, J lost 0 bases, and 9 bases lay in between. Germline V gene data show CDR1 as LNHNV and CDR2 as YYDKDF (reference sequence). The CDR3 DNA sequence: TGTGCCACCAGCAGAGAAAGGGGGGTCTCTGGAAACACCATATATTTT. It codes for CATSRERGVSGNTIYF.

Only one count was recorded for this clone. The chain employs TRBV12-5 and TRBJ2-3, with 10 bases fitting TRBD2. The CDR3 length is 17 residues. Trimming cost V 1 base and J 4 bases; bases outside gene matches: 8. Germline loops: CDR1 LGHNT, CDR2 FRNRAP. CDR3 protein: CASGLEQLAGAADTQYF. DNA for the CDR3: TGTGCTAGTGGTTTGGAACAGCTAGCGGGAGCTGCAGATACGCAGTATTTT.

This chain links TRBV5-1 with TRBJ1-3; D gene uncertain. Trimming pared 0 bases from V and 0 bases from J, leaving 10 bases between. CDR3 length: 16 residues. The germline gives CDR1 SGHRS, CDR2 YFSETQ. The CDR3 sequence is CASSLGPSFSGNTIYF. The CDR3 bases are TGCGCCAGCAGCTTGGGGCCCAGCTTCTCTGGAAACACCATATATTTT.

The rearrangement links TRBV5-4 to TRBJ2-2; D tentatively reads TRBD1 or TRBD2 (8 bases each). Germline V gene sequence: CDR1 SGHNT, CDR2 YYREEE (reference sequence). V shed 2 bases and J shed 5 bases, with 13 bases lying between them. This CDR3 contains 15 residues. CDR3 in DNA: TGTGCCAGCAGCTTTAGCGGGACAGGAACCGGGGAGCTGTTTTTT. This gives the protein CASSFSGTGTGELFF.

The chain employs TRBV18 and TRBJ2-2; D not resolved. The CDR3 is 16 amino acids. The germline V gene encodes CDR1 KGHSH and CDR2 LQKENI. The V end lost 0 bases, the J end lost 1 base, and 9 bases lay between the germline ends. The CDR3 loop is CASSPPRLGNTGELFF. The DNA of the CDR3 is TGTGCCAGCTCACCACCCCGCCTGGGGAACACCGGGGAGCTGTTTTTT. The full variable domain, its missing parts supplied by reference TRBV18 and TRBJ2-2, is NAGVMQNPRHLVRRRGQEARLRCSPMKGHSHVYWYRQLPEEGLKFMVYLQKENIIDESGMPKERFSAEFPKEGPSILRIQQVVRGDSAAYFCASSPPRLGNTGELFFGEGSRLTVL.

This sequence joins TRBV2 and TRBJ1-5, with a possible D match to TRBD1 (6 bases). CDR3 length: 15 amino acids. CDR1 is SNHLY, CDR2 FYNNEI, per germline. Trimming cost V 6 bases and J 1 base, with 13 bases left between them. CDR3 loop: CASRSTGISNQPQHF. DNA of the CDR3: TGTGCCAGCAGATCTACAGGGATAAGCAATCAGCCCCAGCATTTT.

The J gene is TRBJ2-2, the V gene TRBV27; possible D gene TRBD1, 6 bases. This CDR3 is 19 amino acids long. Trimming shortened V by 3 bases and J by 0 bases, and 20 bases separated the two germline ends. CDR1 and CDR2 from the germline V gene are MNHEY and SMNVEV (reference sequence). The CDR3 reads CASSLRPPRQATNTGELFF. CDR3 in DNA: TGTGCCAGCAGTTTGAGGCCCCCTAGACAGGCCACGAACACCGGGGAGCTGTTTTTT.

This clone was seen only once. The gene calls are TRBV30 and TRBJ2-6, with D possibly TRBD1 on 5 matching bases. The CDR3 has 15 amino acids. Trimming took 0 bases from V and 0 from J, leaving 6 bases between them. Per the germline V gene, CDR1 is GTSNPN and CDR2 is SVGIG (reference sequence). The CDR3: CAWSVQGSGANVLTF. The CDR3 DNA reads TGTGCCTGGAGTGTTCAGGGCTCTGGGGCCAACGTCCTGACTTTC.

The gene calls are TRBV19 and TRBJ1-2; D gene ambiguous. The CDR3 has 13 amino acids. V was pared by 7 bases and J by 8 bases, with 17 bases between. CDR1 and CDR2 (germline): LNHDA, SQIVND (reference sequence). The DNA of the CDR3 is TGTGCCAGTACCCTACACCTTTCGGGAGGCTACACCTTC. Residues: CASTLHLSGGYTF.

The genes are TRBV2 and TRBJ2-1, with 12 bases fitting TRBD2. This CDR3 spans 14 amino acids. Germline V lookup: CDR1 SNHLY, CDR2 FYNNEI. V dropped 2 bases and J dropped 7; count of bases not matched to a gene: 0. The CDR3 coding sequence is TGTGCCAGCAGTGAAACTAGCGGGAGGAATGAGCAGTTCTTC. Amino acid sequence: CASSETSGRNEQFF.

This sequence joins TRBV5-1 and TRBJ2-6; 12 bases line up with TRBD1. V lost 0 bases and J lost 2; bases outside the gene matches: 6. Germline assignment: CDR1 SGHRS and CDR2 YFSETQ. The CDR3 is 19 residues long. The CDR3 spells CASSLVGTGGSAGANVLTF. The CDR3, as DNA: TGCGCCAGCAGCTTGGTGGGGACAGGGGGCTCGGCTGGGGCCAACGTCCTGACTTTC.

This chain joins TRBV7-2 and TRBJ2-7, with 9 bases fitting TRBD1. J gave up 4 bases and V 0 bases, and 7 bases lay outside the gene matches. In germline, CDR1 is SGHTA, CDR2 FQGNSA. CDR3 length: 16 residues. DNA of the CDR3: TGTGCCAGCAGCTTAGCCTATCCGGGACAGGGATACGAGCAGTACTTC. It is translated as CASSLAYPGQGYEQYF.

The CDR3 reads CVIRGDTNYGYTF. DNA for the CDR3: TGTGTCATTAGGGGGGATACTAACTATGGCTACACCTTC. V is TRBV6-5 and J is TRBJ1-2; a weak D match, TRBD1 (6 bases). CDR1 and CDR2 from the germline V gene are MNHEY and SVGAGI. CDR3 size: 13 residues.

CDR3 region: CASSTGTGDQPQHF. The CDR3 DNA follows: TGTGCCAGCAGTACCGGGACAGGGGATCAGCCCCAGCATTTT. This chain links TRBV27 with TRBJ1-5; 10 positions agree with TRBD1. The germline V gene has CDR1 MNHEY and CDR2 SMNVEV (reference sequence). The junction had 3 bases not matched to a gene; V was cut back by 5 bases and J by 5 bases. This CDR3 region has 14 residues.

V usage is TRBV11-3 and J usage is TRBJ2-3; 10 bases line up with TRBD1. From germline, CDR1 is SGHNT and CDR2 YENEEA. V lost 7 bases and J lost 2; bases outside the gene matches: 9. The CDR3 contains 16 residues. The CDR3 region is CASTSAGTGVTDTQYF. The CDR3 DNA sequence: TGTGCCAGCACCTCCGCCGGGACAGGGGTCACAGATACGCAGTATTTT. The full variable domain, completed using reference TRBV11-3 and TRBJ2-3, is EAGVVQSPRYKIIEKKQPVAFWCNPISGHNTLYWYLQNLGQGPELLIRYENEEAVDDSQLPKDRFSAERLKGVDSTLKIQPAELGDSAVYLCASTSAGTGVTDTQYFGPGTRLTVL.